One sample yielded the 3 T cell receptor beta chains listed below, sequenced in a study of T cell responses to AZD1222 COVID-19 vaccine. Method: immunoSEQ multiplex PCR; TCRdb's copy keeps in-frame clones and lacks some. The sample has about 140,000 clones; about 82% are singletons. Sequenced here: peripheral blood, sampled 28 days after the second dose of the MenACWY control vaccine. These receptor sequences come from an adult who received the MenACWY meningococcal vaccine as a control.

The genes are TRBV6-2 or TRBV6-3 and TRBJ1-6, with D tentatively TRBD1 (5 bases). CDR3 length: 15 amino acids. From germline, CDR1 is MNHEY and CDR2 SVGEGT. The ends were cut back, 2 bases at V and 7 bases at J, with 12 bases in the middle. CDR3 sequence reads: CASSYPQGGNSPLHF. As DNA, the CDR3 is TGTGCCAGCAGTTACCCGCAGGGAGGCAATTCACCCCTCCACTTT.

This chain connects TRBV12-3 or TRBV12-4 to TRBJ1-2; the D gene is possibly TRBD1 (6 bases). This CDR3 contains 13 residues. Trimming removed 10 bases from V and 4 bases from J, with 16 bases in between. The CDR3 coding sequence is TGTGCCAACCATCGGGGGGCGGGCTATGGCTACACCTTC. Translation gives CANHRGAGYGYTF.

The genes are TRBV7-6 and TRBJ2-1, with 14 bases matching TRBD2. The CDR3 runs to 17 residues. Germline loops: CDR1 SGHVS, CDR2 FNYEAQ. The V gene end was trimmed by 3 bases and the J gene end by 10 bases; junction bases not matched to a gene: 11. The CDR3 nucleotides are TGTGCCAGCAGCTTGAACCCGGGACTAGCGGGAGTCAGCGAGCAGTTCTTC. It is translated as CASSLNPGLAGVSEQFF.